This T cell receptor (beta chain) was identified during a study of neurological immune-mediated disorders. The cDNA was generated by 5'RACE with 10-nucleotide random UMIs. In every sequencing run, more than 200 million TCR-beta sequences were generated from 15-18 subjects. MiXCR was run by TCRdb on the 5' RACE reads, yielding one entry per CDR3 protein. The sample carries 44,000 or so distinct CDR3 sequences, more than 5% recorded once. In this sample, this clonotype turned up many times. The antigen is not known. Findings and caveats of the study: The study found no CDR3 amino acid sequences shared by expanded clones across subjects, suggesting private repertoires in all groups.

The V gene's germline CDR1 is MNHEY and CDR2 SMNVEV (reference sequence). V lost 5 bases to trimming and J lost 2 bases; unmatched junction nucleotides: 14. There are 18 residues in the CDR3. Libraries from sorted cells used about 950,000 T cells (CD4+ or CD8+). The material sequenced was CD4+ T cells from blood. J is TRBJ2-2 and V is TRBV27, with 7 bases lining up with TRBD2. This receptor was taken from a middle-aged woman in good health. The CDR3 spells CASSLLPPGLPNTGELFF. The CDR3 bases are TGTGCCAGCAGTCTCCTCCCCCCGGGACTACCTAACACCGGGGAGCTGTTTTTT.